What follows is one T cell receptor beta chain and its context. Its antigen remains unidentified. Qualities for individual bases were not recorded, and no much larger clone is one base off. The sample originates from a study of CD8+ T cells in alopecia areata (dated by TCRdb to about 2018). Looking at the study overall: Treated patients were enrolled in an open-label pilot trial of oral tofacitinib at 5 to 10 mg twice daily for moderate-to-severe alopecia areata. Tofacitinib was given for 6 to 18 months, followed by 6 months of follow-up off drug to assess delayed response and recurrence. Disease severity in treated patients was measured with the SALT score, which quantifies the percentage of affected scalp surface area. In both human patients and the C3H/HeJ mouse model, the study applied high-throughput TCRbeta sequencing to look at T cell clonal expansion in alopecia areata. In humans, TCRbeta sequencing was performed on scalp tissue and on sorted CD4+ and CD8+ peripheral blood T cells from healthy controls and from patients with patchy or totalis/universalis alopecia areata. Patients on tofacitinib were biopsied at baseline and after 4 and 24 weeks of treatment, and several of the patients also had a later scalp biopsy. Scalp clonality was compared among normal scalp (n=4), patchy alopecia areata scalp (n=8), and alopecia totalis/universalis scalp (n=8). The RNA source kit depended on sample type: the PAXgene miRNA kit for fixed scalp, the miRNeasy kit for PBMCs, and the RNeasy kit for mouse skin. TCRbeta CDR3 regions were amplified by immunoSEQ multiplex PCR using 35 Vbeta forward and 13 Jbeta reverse primers.

The CDR3 starts with the cysteine, ends with the phenylalanine, and has 15 residues. The DNA shown is the 45-base CDR3, in frame from base 1. Here V drops 2 bases and J drops 5 bases, and the junction holds 2 bases not matched to any gene. The CDR1 and CDR2 encoded by the germline V gene (reference sequence) are PRHDT and FYEKMQ. The method was the immunoSEQ multiplex PCR assay. To provide template for TCR sequencing, every sample had RNA extracted and reverse transcribed into cDNA. First-strand cDNA was synthesized using SuperScript III with a 2:1 mix of oligo-dT and random hexamers. A synthetic immune receptor repertoire was used to gauge amplification bias, and whatever bias remained was removed computationally. The authors processed their data as follows. Raw reads were preprocessed for error removal, and CDR3 was defined according to IMGT conventions as running from the conserved cysteine to phenylalanine. Clonality was computed as 1 minus the Shannon entropy, with the entropy normalized by log2 of the number of productive unique TCRs. Scalp TCRbeta sequences were cross-referenced with sorted blood CD4 and CD8 repertoires so that the CD4 or CD8 identity of scalp clones could be inferred. The immuneACCESS repertoire file appears here via TCRdb, limited to in-frame rearrangements. These files lack a portion of the clones; in checked studies, under half of the deficit traces to unresolved V genes, and the cause of the others is not known. The DNA was the basis for D and trimming; V, J and clone size are from that table. The sample table holds about 94,000 clones, of which over 70% were seen once. The biggest ten clones account for roughly a sixth of the sample.

The study at large found these results: Resident alphabeta T cells in normal human skin are also sequenced, complicating scalp TCR repertoire analysis, unlike mouse skin dominated by gammadelta T cells. Tofacitinib significantly decreased scalp clonality and the number of expanded CD8+ clones among the top 100 scalp clones. Compared with normal scalp, lesional scalp, particularly in alopecia totalis/universalis, had higher clonality and more expanded CD8+ clones, which suggests antigenic drive. Many expanded lesional clones were found to persist in scalp and blood during tofacitinib treatment, and relapse after treatment cessation may be partly explained by this persistence. Shared TCR sequences between patients were less evident than in mice, which may be partly attributable to HLA diversity in the patient population. Because the treated cohort was small and had just a single nonresponder, larger studies are needed to establish links between baseline CD8+ expansion and response.

Read against the paper, the sample's treatment or condition label means: oral pan-JAK inhibitor, 5-10 mg twice daily. Lesional scalp punch biopsies and peripheral blood were obtained from alopecia areata patients. PBMCs were separated by density centrifugation and stained for CD3, CD4 and CD8, after which CD4+ and CD8+ T cells were sorted on a FACSAria. This TCR came from a human donor with alopecia areata. This receptor chain uses TRBV13 and TRBJ2-1, and TRBD2 aligns with 11 junction nucleotides. The sequencing here drew on CD8+ T cells sorted from blood, taken between weeks 43 and 45, from a patient treated with tofacitinib. The nucleotide sequence reads TGTGCCAGCAGCTTAACTAGCGGGGGCAACAATGAGCAGTTCTTC. Its translation reads: CASSLTSGGNNEQFF.